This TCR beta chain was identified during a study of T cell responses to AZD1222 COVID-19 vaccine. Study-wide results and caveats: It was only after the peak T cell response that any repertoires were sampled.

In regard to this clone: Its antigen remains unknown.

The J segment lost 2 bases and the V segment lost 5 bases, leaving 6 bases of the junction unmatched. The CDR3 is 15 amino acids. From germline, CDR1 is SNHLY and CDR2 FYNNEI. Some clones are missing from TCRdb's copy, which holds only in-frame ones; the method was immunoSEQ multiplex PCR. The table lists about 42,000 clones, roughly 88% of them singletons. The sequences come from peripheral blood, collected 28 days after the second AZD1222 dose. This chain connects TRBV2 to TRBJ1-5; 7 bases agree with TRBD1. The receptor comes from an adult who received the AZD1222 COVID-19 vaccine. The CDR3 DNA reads TGTGCCAGCAGTATACAGGGGATGGGCAATCAGCCCCAGCATTTT. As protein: CASSIQGMGNQPQHF.